The sequence of this T cell receptor beta chain was determined in a study of cytomegalovirus exposure and HLA in healthy donors. Study-level points and caveats: Prediction of most subjects' HLA-A and HLA-B alleles by TCR beta sequences was reportedly accurate. The analysis excluded some indistinguishable V segments, including TRBV6-2 and TRBV6-3. An analysis done earlier found most TCR beta V segments productive about 87% or about 30% of the time.

Concerning this clone itself: Its target is not known.

Both 60 Vbeta primers and 13 Jbeta primers went into the PCR. In the authors' methods: Roughly 76 million unique TCR beta chains, some 10 million of them shared, were counted by a later analysis. Measured with immunoSEQ multiplex PCR; TCRdb has only the in-frame clones, and not every one. V and J calls and clone size are those listed in that table; D and trimming were worked out from the DNA. The table has fewer than 200,000 clones, around four fifths seen once. Germline V CDR1 and CDR2: GTSNPN, SVGIG (reference sequence). The CDR3 consists of 15 residues. Trimming at V came to 4 bases and at J to 5 bases, leaving 7 bases not matched to a gene.

The receptor was derived from a man between 25 and 39 years old in good health and CMV-seronegative. Specimen: PBMCs. The chain recombines TRBV30 with TRBJ1-6, with 8 bases identical to TRBD1. The CDR3 DNA reads as TGTGCCTGGAACCTAGGACAGGGAGATAATTCACCCCTCCACTTT. Amino acid sequence: CAWNLGQGDNSPLHF.